The 16 T cell receptor beta chains reported below all come from one sample, sequenced in a study of circulating CD8 cells and anti-PD-1 response in melanoma. Live CD3+CD8+TCRalphabeta+ cells were sorted into four subsets by PD-1 and/or TIGIT. Using around 15 ng of total RNA, TCR libraries were made with the QIAseq Immune Repertoire TCR panel. One entry per CDR3 protein results from TCRdb running MiXCR on the reads. The sample contains over 1,000 distinct CDR3 sequences, 7% to 9.5% of which appear only once. The material sequenced was CD8+ T cells from PBMCs, taken at baseline or after one month of anti-PD-1 therapy (not recorded which). The receptors shown here come from a human donor with melanoma.

The table lists this clonotype with a few counts. V gene TRBV11-3 combines with J gene TRBJ2-2; D gene unclear. V was trimmed by 4 bases and J by 3 bases, leaving 6 bases between them. The CDR3 loop spans 13 amino acids. Looked up from germline, CDR1 is SGHNT and CDR2 is YENEEA. CDR3 amino acids: CASSSSYTGELFF. The CDR3 region has the DNA TGTGCCAGCAGCTCTTCCTACACCGGGGAGCTGTTTTTT.

With respect to this clonotype: This may stem from a read error, because a much larger clone lies one nucleotide away. The chain joins TRBV19 to TRBJ1-1; 8 positions match TRBD1. This CDR3 comprises 13 residues. Germline V gene data show CDR1 as LNHDA and CDR2 as SQIVND (reference sequence). The CDR3 DNA reads as TGTACCAGTGTCGGACAGGGAAACACTGAAGCTTTCTTT. This gives the protein CTSVGQGNTEAFF. The whole variable domain, remainder taken from reference TRBV19 and TRBJ1-1, is DGGITQSPKYLFRKEGQNVTLSCEQNLNHDAMYWYRQDPGQGLRLIYYSQIVNDFQKGDIAEGYSVSREKKESFPLTVTSAQKNPTAFYLCTSVGQGNTEAFFGQGTRLTVV.

This clonotype counts as medium-sized. The chain recombines TRBV19 with TRBJ2-1; no firm D call. V was shortened by 4 bases and J by 4 bases, with 11 bases between the two germline ends. The germline gives CDR1 LNHDA, CDR2 SQIVND (reference sequence). This CDR3 spans 14 amino acids. Here the CDR3 reads CASSRVGLYNEQFF. The CDR3 nucleotides are TGTGCCAGTAGTAGAGTGGGTCTTTACAATGAGCAGTTCTTC.

In its sample, this clonotype is medium-sized. The chain links TRBV12-3 or TRBV12-4 to TRBJ2-7, with D perhaps matching TRBD1 or TRBD2 (5 bases each). Trimming shortened V by 5 bases and J by 6 bases, and 14 bases separated the two germline ends. CDR3 size: 13 residues. The CDR3 reads CASSPKGTREQYF. In DNA, the CDR3 is TGTGCCAGCAGTCCCAAAGGGACCCGCGAGCAGTACTTC.

This clonotype counts as medium-sized (0.01 to 0.1%). This chain connects TRBV6-6 to TRBJ1-1; D might be TRBD1 (5 bases). The CDR3 covers 14 residues. CDR1 and CDR2 (germline): MNHNY, SVGAGI (reference sequence). V shed 7 bases and J shed 7 bases, with 19 bases lying between them. This CDR3 is CASTSSAGGIEAFF. For the CDR3, the DNA is TGTGCCAGCACCTCCTCAGCTGGGGGTATTGAAGCTTTCTTT.

A word on this clonotype: A clone one base away is much larger, so this may be a read error. The chain links TRBV20-1 to TRBJ2-7; maybe TRBD1 (6 bases). Deletions cut 4 bases from V and 3 bases from J, with 13 bases between. This CDR3 contains 13 residues. Germline V lookup: CDR1 DFQATT, CDR2 SNEGSKA (reference sequence). This chain's CDR3 is CSATRTGNYEQYF. The CDR3 region has the DNA TGCAGTGCTACACGCACAGGGAACTACGAGCAGTACTTC.

This clonotype is termed large. The chain has TRBV2 and TRBJ2-4; D call uncertain. The germline V and J ends were trimmed by 9 bases and 13 bases, with 13 bases remaining between them. The CDR3 runs 10 residues. Germline CDR1 reads SNHLY; CDR2 reads FYNNEI. CDR3 sequence reads: CARAAAIQYF. The CDR3 region has the DNA TGTGCCAGGGCTGCTGCCATCCAGTACTTC.

This clonotype is termed medium-sized (0.01 to 0.1%). The chain uses TRBV3-1 and TRBJ1-3; no reliable D call. Germline V gives CDR1 LGHDT, CDR2 YNNKEL (reference sequence). The ends were cut back, 0 bases at V and 8 bases at J, with 17 bases in the middle. The CDR3 runs to 16 residues. In DNA, the CDR3 is TGTGCCAGCAGCCAAGATACGTCAGACCCTGGGGACACCATATATTTT. Its protein product is CASSQDTSDPGDTIYF.

By share, this clonotype counts as medium-sized (0.01 to 0.1%). The chain recombines TRBV5-5 with TRBJ2-2; a weak D match, TRBD2 (6 bases). CDR1 is SGHKS, CDR2 YYEKEE, per germline (reference sequence). CDR3 length equals 14 residues. V was clipped by 2 bases and J by 2 bases, with 7 bases between them. The CDR3 coding sequence is TGTGCCAGCAGCTTCGGACTAAACACCGGGGAGCTGTTTTTT. Translated, it gives CASSFGLNTGELFF.

This clonotype is termed medium-sized (0.01 to 0.1%). V is TRBV18 and J is TRBJ1-1; no firm D call. Trimming took 4 bases from V and 1 from J, leaving 7 bases between them. Germline V gives CDR1 KGHSH, CDR2 LQKENI. CDR3 length: 13 residues. The DNA of the CDR3 is TGTGCCAGCTCACTAGAGGAGAACACTGAAGCTTTCTTT. It is translated as CASSLEENTEAFF. Full variable domain (outside the CDR3, taken from reference TRBV18 and TRBJ1-1): NAGVMQNPRHLVRRRGQEARLRCSPMKGHSHVYWYRQLPEEGLKFMVYLQKENIIDESGMPKERFSAEFPKEGPSILRIQQVVRGDSAAYFCASSLEENTEAFFGQGTRLTVV.

The chain is built from TRBV7-2 and TRBJ2-5, with D unresolved. The V and J ends lost 1 base and 4 bases respectively, with 7 bases between them. The germline gives CDR1 SGHTA, CDR2 FQGNSA. This CDR3 has 13 amino acids. In DNA form, the CDR3 reads TGTGCCAGCAGCTTAGATCTAGGAGAGACCCAGTACTTC. It encodes CASSLDLGETQYF.

In its sample, this clonotype is large. The J gene is TRBJ2-7, the V gene TRBV27; possible D gene TRBD2, 7 bases. CDR1 and CDR2 (germline): MNHEY, SMNVEV (reference sequence). This CDR3 contains 13 residues. Deletions cut 5 bases from V and 4 bases from J, with 12 bases between. Written as DNA, the CDR3 is TGTGCCAGCAGTCCGGGGGGCCTGTACGAGCAGTACTTC. The encoded protein is CASSPGGLYEQYF.

Points on this clonotype: The conserved phenylalanine or tryptophan is not found at the CDR3 terminus, so this likely reflects a read error. The rearrangement joins TRBV19 to TRBJ2-7; D remains unclear. CDR1 is LNHDA, CDR2 SQIVND, per germline (reference sequence). V was cut by 0 bases and J by 0 bases, with 6 bases left in between. CDR3 length: 14 amino acids. CDR3 nucleotides: TGTGCCAGTAGTATAGATCCCATCTCCTACGAGCAGTACCTC. It yields the protein CASSIDPISYEQYL.

This clonotype qualifies as medium-sized. V usage is TRBV6-1 and J usage is TRBJ2-1; perhaps TRBD2 as D (5 bases). V lost 8 bases and J 7 bases, leaving 15 bases between the germline ends. The germline V gene has CDR1 MNHNS and CDR2 SASEGT. This CDR3 is built from 13 residues. The CDR3 sequence: CASLEGEANEQFF. The CDR3 bases are TGTGCCAGCCTAGAGGGTGAGGCTAATGAGCAGTTCTTC.

This clonotype is medium-sized within its sample. The chain recombines TRBV27 with TRBJ1-1, with D tentatively TRBD1 (5 bases). This CDR3 is built from 13 residues. Trimming shortened V by 2 bases and J by 2 bases, and 6 bases separated the two germline ends. CDR1 is MNHEY, CDR2 SMNVEV, per germline (reference sequence). The CDR3, as DNA: TGTGCCAGCAGTTTAGGGGGTAACACTGAAGCTTTCTTT. Translation gives CASSLGGNTEAFF.

Judged by abundance, this clonotype is medium-sized. The rearrangement joins TRBV28 to TRBJ2-7; 8 nucleotides align to TRBD1. This CDR3 comprises 15 residues. Per the germline V gene, CDR1 is MDHEN and CDR2 is SYDVKM. V lost 6 bases and J lost 3; bases outside the gene matches: 10. Written as DNA, the CDR3 is TGTGCCAGCAGGGATACCGGGACAGGATTCTACGAGCAGTACTTC. Protein sequence: CASRDTGTGFYEQYF.